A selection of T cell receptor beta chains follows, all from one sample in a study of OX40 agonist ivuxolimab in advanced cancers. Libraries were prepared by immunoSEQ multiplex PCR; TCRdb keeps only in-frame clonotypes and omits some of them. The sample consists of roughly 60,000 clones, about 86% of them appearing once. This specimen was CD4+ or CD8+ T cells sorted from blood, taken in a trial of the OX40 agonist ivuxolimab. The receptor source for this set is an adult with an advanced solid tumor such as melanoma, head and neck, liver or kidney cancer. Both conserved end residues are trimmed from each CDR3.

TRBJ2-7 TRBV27 ASSSRGQAYEQY
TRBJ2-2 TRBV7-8 ASRFAGESAGELF
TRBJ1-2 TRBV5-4 ASSPPEDYGYT
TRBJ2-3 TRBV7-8 ASSLAFGGVGTDTQY
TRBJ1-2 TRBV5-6 ASSFSGAGYT
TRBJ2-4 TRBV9 ASSGPGVFGKNIQY
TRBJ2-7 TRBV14 ASSQGRGHSYEQY
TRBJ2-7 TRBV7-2 ASSLGYRRREQY
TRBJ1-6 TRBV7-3 ASRPLRGQRSPLH
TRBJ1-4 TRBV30 AWSVTPGKTV
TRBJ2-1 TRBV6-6 ASSLGTPSYNEQF
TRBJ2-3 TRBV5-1 ASSLFLSTDTQY
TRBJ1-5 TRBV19 ASSITRRGGGNQPQH
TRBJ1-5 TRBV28 ASSLVRSPQH
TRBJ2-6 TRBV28 ASSSPRSGANVLT
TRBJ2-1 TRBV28 ASLAGLAGVNEQF
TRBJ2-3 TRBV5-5 ASSFGQSATDTQY
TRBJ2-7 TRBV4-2 ASRGADPTYEQY
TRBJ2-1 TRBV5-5 ASSSGLVIVNEQF
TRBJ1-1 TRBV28 ASSSGPHAF
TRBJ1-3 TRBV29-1 SVRRQGSGNTIY
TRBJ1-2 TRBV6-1 ASSEGNPDYGYT
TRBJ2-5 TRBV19 ASSKRAAQETQY
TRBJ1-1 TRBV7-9 ATTRTTEAF
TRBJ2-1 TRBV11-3 ASSLDPGPFGEQF
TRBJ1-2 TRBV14 ASSRDGTGVAYGYT
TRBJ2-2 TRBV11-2 ASTRVGELF
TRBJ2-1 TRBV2 ASSDRDRGLDEQF
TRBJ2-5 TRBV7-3 ASRGPGLARDEWETQY
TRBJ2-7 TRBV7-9 ASSPLYEQY
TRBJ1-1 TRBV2 ASTPGTGSVAEAF
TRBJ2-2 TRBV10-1 ASSGLGRAGELF
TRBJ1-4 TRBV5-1 ASSGTPGREELF
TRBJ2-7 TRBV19 ASSTPGQTYEQY
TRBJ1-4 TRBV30 AWSPPRGTNEKLF
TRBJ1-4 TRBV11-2 ASSLAGWEKLF
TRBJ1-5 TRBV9 ASSSVNSNQPQH
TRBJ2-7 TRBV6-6 ASRLTGDSYEQY
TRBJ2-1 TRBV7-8 ASSFALGGVGEQF
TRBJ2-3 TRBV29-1 SATGTSGRSTDTQY
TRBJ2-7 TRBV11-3 ASSTSEGSREQY
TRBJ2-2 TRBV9 ANSIGEGNTGELF